This T cell receptor (beta chain) was captured in a study of shared clonotypes between healthy human individuals. Findings of the study overall: Sampling used blood alone; tissue repertoires probably differ. Large sequencing depth failed to make sorted-subset sequencing complete, rarefaction showed.

This clone was detected only once. Antigen: not known. The data were produced by immunoSEQ multiplex PCR, yet TCRdb's version contains in-frame clones alone and is incomplete. The data hold roughly 2.5 million clones, with around 90% observed a single time. The germline V gene has CDR1 SGDLS and CDR2 YYNGEE. Trimming removed 0 bases at V and 4 bases at J, with 10 bases between. The CDR3 is 14 amino acids. Sequenced input: naive CD4+ T cells sorted from blood. Noted subset: CD45RA+ positively selected. The V and J genes are TRBV9 and TRBJ1-2; no definite D call. The TCR comes from a man younger than 35 in good health. CDR3 DNA: TGTGCCAGCAGCGTAGATCCGGTAAGCTATGGCTACACCTTC. This translates into CASSVDPVSYGYTF.